The 12 T cell receptor beta chains presented below share a single source sample, sequenced in a study of blood T cell repertoires in COVID-19. Generated by immunoSEQ multiplex PCR, the TCRdb table keeps only in-frame clones and is missing some. The sample yields some 270,000 clones, approximately 91% seen once. The sequenced sample consisted of peripheral blood. Source of these receptors: a man in his fifties with acute or convalescent COVID-19.

The chain recombines TRBV6-2 or TRBV6-3 with TRBJ2-7, with D possibly matching TRBD2 (6 bases). This CDR3 is 15 amino acids long. In germline, CDR1 is MNHEY, CDR2 SVGEGT. V dropped 4 bases and J dropped 0 bases, with 13 bases sitting between them. The CDR3 nucleotides are TGTGCCAGCAGTTCCCCCGGTAGCGGCTCCTACGAGCAGTACTTC. It translates to CASSSPGSGSYEQYF.

The gene calls are TRBV19 and TRBJ2-3, with D unresolved. The germline CDR1 and CDR2 sequences are LNHDA and SQIVND (reference sequence). V shed 1 base and J shed 6 bases, with 11 bases lying between them. The CDR3 loop spans 14 amino acids. The CDR3 loop is CASSIVASEDTQYF. The CDR3 DNA sequence: TGTGCCAGTAGTATAGTAGCCAGCGAGGATACGCAGTATTTT.

Details on this clone: Other DNA sequences in this sample translate to the same CDR3. V and J are TRBV29-1 and TRBJ1-2; 9 positions match TRBD1. The CDR3 has 11 amino acids. Germline lookup yields CDR1 SQVTM and CDR2 ANQGSEA. Unmatched junction bases numbered 2, after V lost 6 bases and J lost 6 bases. This CDR3 reads CSVGQGDGYTF. The DNA for the CDR3 is TGCAGCGTGGGACAGGGAGATGGCTACACCTTC.

The J gene is TRBJ1-2, the V gene TRBV20-1, with 8 nucleotides matching TRBD1. The germline gives CDR1 DFQATT, CDR2 SNEGSKA (reference sequence). CDR3 length: 15 amino acids. V shed 3 bases and J 5 bases; nucleotides not matched to a gene: 11. CDR3 DNA sequence: TGCAGTGCTAGTCCAGGGGGCGATTTGGCGTATGGCTACACCTTC. This sequence encodes CSASPGGDLAYGYTF.

The genes are TRBV4-2 and TRBJ2-5; 12 nucleotides line up with TRBD2. Germline V CDR1 and CDR2: LGHNA, YNFKEQ. There are 14 residues in the CDR3. The J segment lost 5 bases and the V segment lost 10 bases, leaving 8 bases of the junction unmatched. The DNA for the CDR3 is TGTGCCACCACTAGCGGGGGGTTGGGGGAGACCCAGTACTTC. Translated, it gives CATTSGGLGETQYF.

This clone was picked up one time. The chain uses TRBV5-4 and TRBJ2-3; TRBD2 aligns across 8 bases. After removal of 4 bases from V and 4 bases from J, the junction contained 11 bases not matched to a gene. Per the germline V gene, CDR1 is SGHNT and CDR2 is YYREEE (reference sequence). The CDR3 loop spans 16 amino acids. The CDR3 sequence: CASSPWGSGVADTQYF. For the CDR3, the DNA is TGTGCCAGCAGCCCCTGGGGTAGCGGGGTTGCAGATACGCAGTATTTT. Together with reference TRBV5-4 and TRBJ2-3, the CDR3 gives the full variable domain: ETGVTQSPTHLIKTRGQQVTLRCSSQSGHNTVSWYQQALGQGPQFIFQYYREEENGRGNFPPRFSGLQFPNYSSELNVNALELDDSALYLCASSPWGSGVADTQYFGPGTRLTVL.

The gene calls are TRBV19 and TRBJ1-6, with 8 bases that match TRBD1. CDR1 and CDR2 (germline): LNHDA, SQIVND (reference sequence). CDR3 length: 14 amino acids. V dropped 6 bases and J dropped 10; count of bases not matched to a gene: 8. The DNA for the CDR3 is TGTGCCAGTAGCACGACAGGGGTCGGATCACCCCTCCACTTT. As protein: CASSTTGVGSPLHF.

This rearrangement joins TRBV11-2 to TRBJ2-4; the match to TRBD1 covers 8 bases. Germline V gene data show CDR1 as SGHAT and CDR2 as FQNNGV. The CDR3 has 19 residues. Trimming at V came to 3 bases and at J to 0 bases, leaving 13 bases not matched to a gene. CDR3 bases: TGTGCCAGCAGCTTTTTCCCCGGGACAGGTGGGATAGCCAAAAACATTCAGTACTTC. This encodes CASSFFPGTGGIAKNIQYF. Full variable domain (outside the CDR3, taken from reference TRBV11-2 and TRBJ2-4): EAGVAQSPRYKIIEKRQSVAFWCNPISGHATLYWYQQILGQGPKLLIQFQNNGVVDDSQLPKDRFSAERLKGVDSTLKIQPAKLEDSAVYLCASSFFPGTGGIAKNIQYFGAGTRLSVL.

The rearrangement links TRBV4-1 to TRBJ1-3, with TRBD1 matching over 7 bases. V dropped 3 bases and J dropped 2; count of bases not matched to a gene: 7. This CDR3 region has 16 residues. Germline loops: CDR1 MGHRA, CDR2 YSYEKL. The CDR3 reads CASSQTKQGTGNTIYF. The CDR3 region has the DNA TGCGCCAGCAGCCAGACCAAACAGGGGACTGGAAACACCATATATTTT.

The chain carries TRBV5-4 and TRBJ2-7; D may be TRBD1 (6 bases). Per germline, CDR1 SGHNT and CDR2 YYREEE (reference sequence). This CDR3 has 13 residues. V was trimmed by 0 bases and J by 9 bases, leaving 13 bases between them. CDR3 amino acids: CASSLDRQETQYF. Written as DNA, the CDR3 is TGTGCCAGCAGCTTGGACCGACAGGAGACGCAGTACTTC.

The chain has TRBV19 and TRBJ1-2; weak D call: TRBD1 (6 bases). The CDR3 is 13 amino acids. The V end lost 9 bases, the J end lost 4 bases, and 15 bases lay between the germline ends. Germline V lookup: CDR1 LNHDA, CDR2 SQIVND (reference sequence). The CDR3 DNA is TGTGCCAGCTACTCACAGGGAGTCTATGGCTACACCTTC. Translated, it gives CASYSQGVYGYTF. Supplemented by reference TRBV19 and TRBJ1-2, the full variable domain reads DGGITQSPKYLFRKEGQNVTLSCEQNLNHDAMYWYRQDPGQGLRLIYYSQIVNDFQKGDIAEGYSVSREKKESFPLTVTSAQKNPTAFYLCASYSQGVYGYTFGSGTRLTVV.

V is TRBV5-8 and J is TRBJ1-2, with 8 bases lining up with TRBD1. V gave up 6 bases and J gave up 7 bases; unmatched junction bases: 8. From germline, CDR1 is SGHTS and CDR2 YDEGEE. The CDR3 runs 13 residues. The chain's CDR3 is CASKARGRGGYTF. CDR3 nucleotides: TGTGCCAGCAAGGCCAGGGGGCGCGGTGGCTACACCTTC.